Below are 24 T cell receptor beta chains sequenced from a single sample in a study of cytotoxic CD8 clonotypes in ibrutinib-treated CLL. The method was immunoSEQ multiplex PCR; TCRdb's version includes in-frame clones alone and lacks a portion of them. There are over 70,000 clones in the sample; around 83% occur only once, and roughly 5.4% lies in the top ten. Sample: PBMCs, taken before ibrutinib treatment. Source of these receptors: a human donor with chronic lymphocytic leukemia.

CDR3: CASSLVQTGGVSYGYTF. CDR3 sequence (DNA): TGTGCCAGCAGCTTAGTCCAGACAGGGGGCGTTTCCTATGGCTACACCTTC. The V and J genes are TRBV7-2 and TRBJ1-2; 10 nucleotides match TRBD1. V lost 1 base, J lost 4 bases, and 9 bases stayed unmatched. Germline CDR1 and CDR2: SGHTA and FQGNSA. The CDR3 has 17 residues.

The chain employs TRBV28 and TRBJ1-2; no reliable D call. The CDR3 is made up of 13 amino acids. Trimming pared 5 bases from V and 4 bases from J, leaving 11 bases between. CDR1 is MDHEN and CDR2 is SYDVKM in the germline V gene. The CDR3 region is CASSPYVLYGYTF. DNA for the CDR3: TGTGCCAGCAGTCCGTATGTCCTCTATGGCTACACCTTC.

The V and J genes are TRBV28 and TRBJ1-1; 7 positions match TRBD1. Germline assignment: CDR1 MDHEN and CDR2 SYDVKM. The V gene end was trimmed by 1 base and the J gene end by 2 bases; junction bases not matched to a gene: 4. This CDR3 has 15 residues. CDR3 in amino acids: CASSLFRTGNTEAFF. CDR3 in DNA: TGTGCCAGCAGTTTATTTCGGACAGGAAACACTGAAGCTTTCTTT.

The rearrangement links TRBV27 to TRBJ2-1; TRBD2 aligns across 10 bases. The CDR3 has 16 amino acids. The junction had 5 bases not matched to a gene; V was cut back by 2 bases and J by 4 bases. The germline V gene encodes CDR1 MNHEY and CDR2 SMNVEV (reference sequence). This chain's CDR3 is CASSLIGTSVYNEQFF. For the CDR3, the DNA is TGTGCCAGCAGTTTAATCGGGACTAGCGTGTACAATGAGCAGTTCTTC.

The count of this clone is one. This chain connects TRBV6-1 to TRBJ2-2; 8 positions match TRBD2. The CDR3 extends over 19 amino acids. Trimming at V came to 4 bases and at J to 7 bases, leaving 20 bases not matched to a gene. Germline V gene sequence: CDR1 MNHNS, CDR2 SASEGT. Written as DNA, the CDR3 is TGTGCCAGCAGTGCCCCAGGAGGTGGGACTAGAGGGGCCCGCGGGGAGCTGTTTTTT. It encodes CASSAPGGGTRGARGELFF.

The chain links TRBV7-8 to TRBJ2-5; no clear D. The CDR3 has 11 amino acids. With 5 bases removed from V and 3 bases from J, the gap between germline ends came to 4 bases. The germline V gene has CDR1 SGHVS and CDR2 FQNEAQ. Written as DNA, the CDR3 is TGTGCCAGCAGCGTAAAAGAGACCCAGTACTTC. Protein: CASSVKETQYF.

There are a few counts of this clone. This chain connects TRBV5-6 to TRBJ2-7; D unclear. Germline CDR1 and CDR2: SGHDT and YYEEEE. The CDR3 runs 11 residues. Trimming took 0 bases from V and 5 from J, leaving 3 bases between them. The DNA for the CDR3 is TGTGCCAGCAGCTTGGGCCACGAGCAGTACTTC. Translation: CASSLGHEQYF.

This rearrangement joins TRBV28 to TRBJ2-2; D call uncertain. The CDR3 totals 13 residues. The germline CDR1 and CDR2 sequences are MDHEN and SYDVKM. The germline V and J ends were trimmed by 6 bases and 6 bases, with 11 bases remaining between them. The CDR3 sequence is CASSSHASGELFF. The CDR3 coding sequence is TGTGCCAGCAGCTCCCACGCTTCCGGGGAGCTGTTTTTT. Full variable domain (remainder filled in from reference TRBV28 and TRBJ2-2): DVKVTQSSRYLVKRTGEKVFLECVQDMDHENMFWYRQDPGLGLRLIYFSYDVKMKEKGDIPEGYSVSREKKERFSLILESASTNQTSMYLCASSSHASGELFFGEGSRLTVL.

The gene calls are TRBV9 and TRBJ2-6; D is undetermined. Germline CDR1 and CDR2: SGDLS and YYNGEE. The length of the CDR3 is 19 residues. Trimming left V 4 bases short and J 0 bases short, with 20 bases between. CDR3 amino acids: CASSHPNSLSTSGANVLTF. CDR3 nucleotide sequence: TGTGCCAGCAGCCACCCAAACAGTCTAAGCACCTCTGGGGCCAACGTCCTGACTTTC. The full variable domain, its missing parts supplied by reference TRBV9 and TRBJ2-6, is DSGVTQTPKHLITATGQRVTLRCSPRSGDLSVYWYQQSLDQGLQFLIQYYNGEERAKGNILERFSAQQFPDLHSELNLSSLELGDSALYFCASSHPNSLSTSGANVLTFGAGSRLTVL.

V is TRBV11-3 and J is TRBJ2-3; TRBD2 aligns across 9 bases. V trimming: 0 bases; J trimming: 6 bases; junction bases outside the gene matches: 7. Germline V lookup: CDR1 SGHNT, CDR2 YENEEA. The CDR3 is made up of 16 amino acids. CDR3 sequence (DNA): TGTGCCAGCAGCTTAGATAGCGGGACTAGCTCTGATACGCAGTATTTT. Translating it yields CASSLDSGTSSDTQYF. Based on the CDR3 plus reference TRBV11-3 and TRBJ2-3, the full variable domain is EAGVVQSPRYKIIEKKQPVAFWCNPISGHNTLYWYLQNLGQGPELLIRYENEEAVDDSQLPKDRFSAERLKGVDSTLKIQPAELGDSAVYLCASSLDSGTSSDTQYFGPGTRLTVL.

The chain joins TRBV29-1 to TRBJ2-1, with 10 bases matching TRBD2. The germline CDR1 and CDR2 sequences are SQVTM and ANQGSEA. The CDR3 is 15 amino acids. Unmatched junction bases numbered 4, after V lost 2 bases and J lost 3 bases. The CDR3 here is CSVELAGVVYNEQFF. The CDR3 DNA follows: TGCAGCGTTGAACTAGCGGGAGTAGTCTACAATGAGCAGTTCTTC.

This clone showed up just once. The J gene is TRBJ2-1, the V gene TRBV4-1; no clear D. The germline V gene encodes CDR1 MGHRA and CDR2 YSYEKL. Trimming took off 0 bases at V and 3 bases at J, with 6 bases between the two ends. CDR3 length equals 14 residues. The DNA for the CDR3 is TGCGCCAGCAGCCAAGATGCTAACTACAATGAGCAGTTCTTC. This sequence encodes CASSQDANYNEQFF.

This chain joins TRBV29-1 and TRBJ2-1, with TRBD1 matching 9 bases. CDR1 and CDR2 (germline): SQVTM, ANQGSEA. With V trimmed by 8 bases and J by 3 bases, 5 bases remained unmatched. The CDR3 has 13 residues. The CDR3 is CSHRDRVYNEQFF. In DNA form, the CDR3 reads TGCAGCCACCGGGACAGGGTCTACAATGAGCAGTTCTTC.

The CDR3: CASSYSSVGGYTF. CDR3 sequence (DNA): TGTGCCAGCAGTTACTCATCGGTGGGCGGCTACACCTTC. This chain links TRBV6-6 with TRBJ1-2; D remains ambiguous. CDR1 and CDR2 from the germline V gene are MNHNY and SVGAGI (reference sequence). V was cut by 0 bases and J by 8 bases, with 10 bases left in between. CDR3 length: 13 residues.

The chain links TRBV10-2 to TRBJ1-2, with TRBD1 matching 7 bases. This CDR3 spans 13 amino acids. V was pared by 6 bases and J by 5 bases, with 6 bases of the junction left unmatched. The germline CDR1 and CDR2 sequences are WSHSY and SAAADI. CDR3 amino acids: CASSDRARYGYTF. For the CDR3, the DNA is TGCGCCAGCAGCGACAGGGCGAGGTATGGCTACACCTTC.

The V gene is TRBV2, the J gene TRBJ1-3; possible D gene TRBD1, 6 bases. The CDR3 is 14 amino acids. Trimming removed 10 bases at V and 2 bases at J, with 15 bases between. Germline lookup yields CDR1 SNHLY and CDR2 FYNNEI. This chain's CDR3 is CATEQGLTGNTIYF. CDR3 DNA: TGTGCCACCGAACAGGGACTAACTGGAAACACCATATATTTT.

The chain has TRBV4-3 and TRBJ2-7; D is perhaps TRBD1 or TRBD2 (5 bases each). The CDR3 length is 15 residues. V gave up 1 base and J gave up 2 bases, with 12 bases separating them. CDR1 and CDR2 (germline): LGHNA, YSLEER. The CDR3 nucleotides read TGCGCCAGCAGCCAAGGAGGGGCTGTGGCCTACGAGCAGTACTTC. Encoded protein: CASSQGGAVAYEQYF.

CDR3 coding DNA: TGCGCCAGCAGTAGCAGGTCGGCCGGGGAGCTGTTTTTT. Translated: CASSSRSAGELFF. The rearrangement joins TRBV5-1 to TRBJ2-2; D unclear. CDR1 SGHRS and CDR2 YFSETQ come from the germline V gene. This CDR3 region has 13 residues. The V and J ends lost 5 bases and 6 bases respectively, with 11 bases between them.

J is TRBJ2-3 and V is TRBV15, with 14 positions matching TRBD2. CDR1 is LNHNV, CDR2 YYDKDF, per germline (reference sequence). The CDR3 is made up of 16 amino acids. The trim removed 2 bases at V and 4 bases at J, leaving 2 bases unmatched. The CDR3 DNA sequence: TGTGCCACCAGCAGACCGACTAGCGGGAGGGCAGATACGCAGTATTTT. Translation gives CATSRPTSGRADTQYF.

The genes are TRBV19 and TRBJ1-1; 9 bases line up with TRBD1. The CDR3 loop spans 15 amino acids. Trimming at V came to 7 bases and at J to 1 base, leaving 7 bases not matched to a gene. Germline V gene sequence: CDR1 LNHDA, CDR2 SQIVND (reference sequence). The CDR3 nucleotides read TGTGCCAGTACGGCACAGGGGGCGCAGAACACTGAAGCTTTCTTT. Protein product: CASTAQGAQNTEAFF.

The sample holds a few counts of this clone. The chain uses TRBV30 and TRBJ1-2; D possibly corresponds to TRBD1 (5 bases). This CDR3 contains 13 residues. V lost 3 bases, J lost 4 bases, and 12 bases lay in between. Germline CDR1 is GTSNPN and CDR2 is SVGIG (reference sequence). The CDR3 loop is CAWSDQGFYGYTF. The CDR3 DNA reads TGTGCCTGGAGCGACCAGGGTTTCTATGGCTACACCTTC.

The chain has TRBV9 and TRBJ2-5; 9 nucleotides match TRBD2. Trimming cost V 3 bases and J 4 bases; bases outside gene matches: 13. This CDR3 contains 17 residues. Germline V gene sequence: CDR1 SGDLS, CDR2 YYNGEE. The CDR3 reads CASSAPVASGKGETQYF. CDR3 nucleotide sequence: TGTGCCAGCAGCGCCCCCGTGGCTAGCGGGAAGGGAGAGACCCAGTACTTC.

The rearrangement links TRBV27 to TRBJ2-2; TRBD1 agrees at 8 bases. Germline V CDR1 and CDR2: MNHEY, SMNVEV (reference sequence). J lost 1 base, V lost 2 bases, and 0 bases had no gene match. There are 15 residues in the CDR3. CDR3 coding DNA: TGTGCCAGCAGTTTAGGACAGGGGAACACCGGGGAGCTGTTTTTT. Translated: CASSLGQGNTGELFF.

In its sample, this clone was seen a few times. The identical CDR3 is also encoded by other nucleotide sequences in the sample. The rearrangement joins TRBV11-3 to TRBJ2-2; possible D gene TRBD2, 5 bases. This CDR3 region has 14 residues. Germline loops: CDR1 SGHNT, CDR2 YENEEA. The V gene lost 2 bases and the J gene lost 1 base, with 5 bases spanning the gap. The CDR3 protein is CASSLRGNTGELFF. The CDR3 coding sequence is TGTGCCAGCAGCTTACGGGGGAACACCGGGGAGCTGTTTTTT.